This T cell receptor (beta chain) was profiled in a study of blood T cell repertoires in COVID-19. The overall study: COVID-19 samples from acute and convalescent phases originated in the United States, Italy and Spain. PBMCs, B-cell-depleted T cells, or T cells provided the cDNA or gDNA that made up the material.

V shed 8 bases, J shed 2 bases, and the junction held 3 bases outside the gene matches. The germline V gene encodes CDR1 SNHLY and CDR2 FYNNEI. The CDR3 extends over 13 amino acids. In the study's own analysis: Counts of nucleated cells, estimated from reference gene primer amplification, were obtained. TCRdb's copy holds only in-frame clones and misses some; the assay was immunoSEQ multiplex PCR. The V and J calls and clone size are taken from that table; D and trimming were inferred from the DNA. The sample contains about 270,000 clones, more than 75% of which appear only once. This clonotype was obtained from a woman between 55 and 75 years old who had recovered from COVID-19. The chain joins TRBV2 to TRBJ2-1; 7 nucleotides align to TRBD2. Material: peripheral blood. Here the CDR3 DNA reads TGTGCCAGCGAGCGGGGCCCCTACAATGAGCAGTTCTTC. Translating it yields CASERGPYNEQFF. Based on the CDR3 plus reference TRBV2 and TRBJ2-1, the full variable domain is EPEVTQTPSHQVTQMGQEVILRCVPISNHLYFYWYRQILGQKVEFLVSFYNNEISEKSEIFDDQFSVERPDGSNFTLKIRSTKLEDSAMYFCASERGPYNEQFFGPGTRLTVL.